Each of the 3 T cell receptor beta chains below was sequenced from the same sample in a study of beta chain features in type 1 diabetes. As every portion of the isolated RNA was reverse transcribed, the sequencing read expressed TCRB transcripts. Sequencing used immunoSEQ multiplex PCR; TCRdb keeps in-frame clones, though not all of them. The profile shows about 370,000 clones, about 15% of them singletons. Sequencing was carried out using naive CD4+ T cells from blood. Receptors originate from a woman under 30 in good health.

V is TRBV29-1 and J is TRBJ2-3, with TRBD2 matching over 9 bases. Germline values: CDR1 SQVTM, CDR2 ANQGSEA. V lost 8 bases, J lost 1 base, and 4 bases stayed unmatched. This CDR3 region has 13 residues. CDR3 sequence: CSTEREGTDTQYF. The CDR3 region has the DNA TGCAGCACCGAGCGGGAGGGCACAGATACGCAGTATTTT.

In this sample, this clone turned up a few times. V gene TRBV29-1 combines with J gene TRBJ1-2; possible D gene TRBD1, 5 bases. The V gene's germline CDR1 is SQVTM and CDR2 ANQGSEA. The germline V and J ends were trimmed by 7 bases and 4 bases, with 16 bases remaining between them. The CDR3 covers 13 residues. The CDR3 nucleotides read TGCAGCGCCATAACCCCAGGGATCTATGGCTACACCTTC. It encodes CSAITPGIYGYTF.

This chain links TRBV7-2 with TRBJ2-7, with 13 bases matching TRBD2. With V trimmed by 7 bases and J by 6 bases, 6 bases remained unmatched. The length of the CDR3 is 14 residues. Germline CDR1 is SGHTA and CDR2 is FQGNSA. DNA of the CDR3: TGTGCCAGCACCCGGACTAGCGGGAGTAGCGAGCAGTACTTC. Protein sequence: CASTRTSGSSEQYF.